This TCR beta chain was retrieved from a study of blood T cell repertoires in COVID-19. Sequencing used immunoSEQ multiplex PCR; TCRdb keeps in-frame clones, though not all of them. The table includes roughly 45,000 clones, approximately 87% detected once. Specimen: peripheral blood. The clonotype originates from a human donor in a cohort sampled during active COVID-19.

CDR3 region: CASSQGADNSPLHF. CDR3 nucleotide sequence: TGTGCCAGCAGCCAAGGGGCAGATAATTCACCCCTCCACTTT. The chain recombines TRBV3-1 (or the pseudogene TRBV3-2) with TRBJ1-6; no reliable D call. The CDR3 sequence is 14 residues long. CDR1 and CDR2 from the germline V gene are LGHDT and YNNKEL (reference sequence). V was shortened by 1 base and J by 5 bases, with 6 bases between the two germline ends.